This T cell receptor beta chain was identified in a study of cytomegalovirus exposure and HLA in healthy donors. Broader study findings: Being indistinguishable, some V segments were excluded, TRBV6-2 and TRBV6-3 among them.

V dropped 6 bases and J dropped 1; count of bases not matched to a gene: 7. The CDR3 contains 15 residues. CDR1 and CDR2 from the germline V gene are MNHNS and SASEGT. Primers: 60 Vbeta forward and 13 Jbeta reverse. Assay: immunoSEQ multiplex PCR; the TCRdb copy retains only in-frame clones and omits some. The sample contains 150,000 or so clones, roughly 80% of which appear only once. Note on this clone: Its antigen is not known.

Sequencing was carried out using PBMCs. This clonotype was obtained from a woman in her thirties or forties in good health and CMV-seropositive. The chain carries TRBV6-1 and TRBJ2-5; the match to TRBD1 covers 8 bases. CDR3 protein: CASSPLDRGQETQYF. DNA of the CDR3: TGTGCCAGCAGCCCCCTAGACAGGGGCCAAGAGACCCAGTACTTC.